The clone carrying this T cell receptor beta chain was counted only a few times. The antigen is undetermined. Expressed TCRB transcripts got sequenced, as all isolated RNA was reverse transcribed. Sequenced naive, central memory and regulatory T cell samples produced an average of around 3.8 million reads. Measured with immunoSEQ multiplex PCR; TCRdb has only the in-frame clones, and not every one. The sample yields 400,000 to 500,000 clones, about 15% seen once. The sample comes from a study of beta chain features in type 1 diabetes. General study findings and limits: Overrepresentation of cells with high TCR expression could result from cDNA sequencing.

The CDR3 covers 15 residues. Germline CDR1 and CDR2: SGHRS and YFSETQ. J was trimmed by 5 bases and V by 2 bases; bases with no gene match: 7. The sequence was collected from a man aged 25-45 years in good health. J is TRBJ2-7 and V is TRBV5-1, with 10 bases matching TRBD1. The sequencing input was naive CD4+ T cells from blood. The CDR3 DNA reads as TGCGCCAGCAGCTTATTTCCGGGACAGGGGAACGAGCAGTACTTC. Protein: CASSLFPGQGNEQYF.